Sequencing of this TCR beta chain was carried out in a study of CD4 T cells in relation to SARS-CoV-2 and coronaviruses. On the study more broadly: TCR beta CDR3s were sequenced after approximately ten-day antigen culture of PBMCs.

Findings and caveats of the study: This crossreactivity analysis covered spike protein alone, no other viral proteins.

This clone has just a few counts. The target antigen is unknown. Before the COVID-19 pandemic, during about 2011-2019, CD4+ T cells were taken from unexposed donors. The cells were cultured for less than twelve days before CD4+ T cells were isolated. The CDR3 has 12 amino acids. V lost 7 bases and J 5 bases, leaving 10 bases between the germline ends. Sequencing used immunoSEQ multiplex PCR; TCRdb keeps in-frame clones, though not all of them. This sample has roughly 30,000 clones, with over 65% found just once. The receptor's source is a human donor in good health. Sequencing was performed on CD4+ T cells from PBMCs, cultured in vitro. V and J are TRBV12-3 or TRBV12-4 and TRBJ2-3; unclear D gene. CDR3 sequence: CASTTWVDTQYF. The CDR3 region has the DNA TGTGCCAGCACCACCTGGGTAGATACGCAGTATTTT.